The present T cell receptor (beta chain) was sequenced within a study of blood T cell repertoires in COVID-19. For the study at large: Some COVID-19 samples were acute and others convalescent; all came from the United States, Italy and Spain. T cells, B-cell-depleted T cells, or PBMCs supplied cDNA or gDNA.

Germline CDR1 reads SQVTM; CDR2 reads ANQGSEA. The CDR3 length is 12 residues. V was clipped by 4 bases and J by 5 bases; unmatched bases: 0. Clones were sequenced by immunoSEQ multiplex PCR, and TCRdb holds only the in-frame ones, with some missing. The repertoire holds 270,000 or so clones, with 70% to 90% as singletons. Adults between roughly 18 and 89 years of age took part from 20 to 25 US areas. This rearrangement joins TRBV29-1 to TRBJ2-1, with 9 bases fitting TRBD2. The source of this sequence is a woman aged 25-40 years with acute COVID-19. The sample consisted of PBMCs or T cells enriched from blood (not recorded which). The CDR3 loop is CSVGLADNEQFF. CDR3 bases: TGCAGCGTTGGACTAGCGGACAATGAGCAGTTCTTC.